These 14 T cell receptor beta chains were all obtained from the same sample, sequenced in a study of radiation and T cells in renal cell carcinoma. As to time point: baseline pretreatment blood. The treatment here: 15 Gy SBRT to primary tumor, nephrectomy 4 weeks later. Using immunoSEQ multiplex PCR, the repertoire was profiled, and TCRdb retains in-frame clones only, with some absent. The sample shows about 130,000 clones, roughly 84% of them seen only once. Sequences were derived from blood, sampled from a patient whose treatment included radiotherapy and nephrectomy. All receptors derive from a woman aged 45 to 65 with renal cell carcinoma.

This sequence joins TRBV5-1 and TRBJ2-1, with D perhaps matching TRBD1 or TRBD2 (6 bases each). V gave up 6 bases and J gave up 0 bases, with 25 bases separating them. The CDR3 covers 19 residues. Germline CDR1 and CDR2: SGHRS and YFSETQ. CDR3: CASNLGRRSGASSYNEQFF. CDR3 coding DNA: TGCGCCAGCAACCTGGGGCGGCGGTCGGGGGCTAGCTCCTACAATGAGCAGTTCTTC. Full variable domain (rest looked up from reference TRBV5-1 and TRBJ2-1): KAGVTQTPRYLIKTRGQQVTLSCSPISGHRSVSWYQQTPGQGLQFLFEYFSETQRNKGNFPGRFSGRQFSNSRSEMNVSTLELGDSALYLCASNLGRRSGASSYNEQFFGPGTRLTVL.

A single count supports this clone. This chain connects TRBV19 to TRBJ1-1, with D unclear. CDR3 size: 15 residues. Germline V gene lookup returns CDR1 LNHDA and CDR2 SQIVND (reference sequence). Trimming left V 8 bases short and J 4 bases short, with 20 bases between. In nucleotides, the CDR3 is TGTGCCAGTCTCCCGGGGAGGCCCTTCAGCACTGAAGCTTTCTTT. Its translation: CASLPGRPFSTEAFF.

A single count supports this clone. The chain is built from TRBV6-1 and TRBJ1-1; D perhaps matches TRBD1 (6 bases). Germline lookup yields CDR1 MNHNS and CDR2 SASEGT. CDR3 size: 14 residues. V shed 1 base and J shed 4 bases, with 10 bases lying between them. The CDR3 protein is CASSEDWGRTEAFF. As DNA, the CDR3 is TGTGCCAGCAGTGAAGACTGGGGGCGCACTGAAGCTTTCTTT.

V and J are TRBV11-1 and TRBJ2-2; either TRBD1 or TRBD2 may fit D (5 bases each). The length of the CDR3 is 16 residues. Germline V gene sequence: CDR1 SGHAT, CDR2 FQDESV (reference sequence). The ends were cut back, 3 bases at V and 0 bases at J, with 11 bases in the middle. The CDR3 coding sequence is TGTGCCAGCAGCTTGAGTGAGGGGACGAACACCGGGGAGCTGTTTTTT. This codes for CASSLSEGTNTGELFF.

The V call is TRBV5-1, the J call TRBJ2-1, with TRBD1 matching over 8 bases. CDR1 and CDR2 from the germline V gene are SGHRS and YFSETQ. The CDR3 consists of 14 residues. The ends lost 4 bases at V and 6 bases at J; junction bases unmatched: 6. CDR3 residues: CASSPWTGINEQFF. DNA for the CDR3: TGCGCCAGCAGCCCATGGACAGGGATCAATGAGCAGTTCTTC.

V usage is TRBV18 and J usage is TRBJ2-1; 8 positions match TRBD2. V shed 6 bases and J 6 bases; nucleotides not matched to a gene: 7. The germline V gene has CDR1 KGHSH and CDR2 LQKENI. The CDR3 loop spans 14 amino acids. The CDR3 DNA reads TGTGCCAGCTCCCGGGGGGGAAAGGGCAATGAGCAGTTCTTC. It yields the protein CASSRGGKGNEQFF.

The V and J genes are TRBV5-1 and TRBJ1-1; D uncertain. Germline loops: CDR1 SGHRS, CDR2 YFSETQ. The CDR3 is 14 amino acids. Trimming removed 4 bases from V and 7 bases from J, with 17 bases in between. Here the CDR3 reads CASSIDPGLLEAFF. CDR3 coding DNA: TGCGCCAGCAGCATAGATCCGGGTCTCCTTGAAGCTTTCTTT.

This clone was detected only once. V is TRBV30 and J is TRBJ2-2; 7 bases are shared with TRBD2. This CDR3 has 15 amino acids. Germline trimming cut 3 bases from V and 1 base from J; bases unmatched to any gene: 5. CDR1 and CDR2 (germline): GTSNPN, SVGIG (reference sequence). The CDR3 loop is CAWRRTSVNTGELFF. The DNA of the CDR3 is TGTGCCTGGAGACGGACTAGTGTGAACACCGGGGAGCTGTTTTTT.

This clone has a single count. V is TRBV27 and J is TRBJ2-1; 8 bases line up with TRBD2. The junction had 8 bases not matched to a gene; V was cut back by 6 bases and J by 4 bases. The germline V gene has CDR1 MNHEY and CDR2 SMNVEV (reference sequence). The CDR3 runs 15 residues. The CDR3 DNA sequence: TGTGCCAGCAGACGGGCGGGGGGCTTATACAATGAGCAGTTCTTC. Protein product: CASRRAGGLYNEQFF.

This rearrangement joins TRBV7-2 to TRBJ1-5; 7 bases match TRBD1. Trimming removed 4 bases from V and 2 bases from J; junction bases left unmatched: 5. CDR3 length: 15 amino acids. Germline values: CDR1 SGHTA, CDR2 FQGNSA. CDR3 DNA: TGTGCCAGCAGCTATACAGGGGTTGGCAATCAGCCCCAGCATTTT. Residues: CASSYTGVGNQPQHF.

The V call is TRBV6-5, the J call TRBJ1-2, with TRBD1 as a possible D gene (5 bases). Germline CDR1 MNHEY, CDR2 SVGAGI. The ends were cut back, 0 bases at V and 5 bases at J, with 7 bases in the middle. This CDR3 is 13 amino acids long. The CDR3 region is CASSYSDSYGYTF. The CDR3 DNA sequence: TGTGCCAGCAGTTACTCAGACAGTTATGGCTACACCTTC.

J is TRBJ2-1 and V is TRBV10-3, with D maybe TRBD1 (6 bases). The ends were cut back, 3 bases at V and 8 bases at J, with 14 bases in the middle. Looked up from germline, CDR1 is ENHRY and CDR2 is SYGVKD. The CDR3 has 14 residues. The DNA for the CDR3 is TGTGCCATCAGTGAATGGGCAGGGGCTCATGAGCAGTTCTTC. Its translation is CAISEWAGAHEQFF.

CDR3 nucleotides: TGTGCCAGCAGCTCAGAGGGCAGATCCAACTATGGCTACACCTTC. It codes for CASSSEGRSNYGYTF. This rearrangement joins TRBV7-8 to TRBJ1-2; D ambiguous. V lost 4 bases, J lost 2 bases, and 14 bases lay in between. The germline V gene encodes CDR1 SGHVS and CDR2 FQNEAQ. There are 15 residues in the CDR3.

There are a few counts of this clone. CDR3: CASSEGRPNTEAFF. Written as DNA, the CDR3 is TGTGCCAGCAGTGAAGGACGGCCTAACACTGAAGCTTTCTTT. The chain couples TRBV6-1 to TRBJ1-1; D is undetermined. V was trimmed by 1 base and J by 2 bases, leaving 8 bases between them. This CDR3 is built from 14 residues. Germline loops: CDR1 MNHNS, CDR2 SASEGT.